This passage covers 13 T cell receptor beta chains from one sample sequenced in a study of cytomegalovirus exposure and HLA in healthy donors. Both 60 Vbeta primers and 13 Jbeta primers went into the PCR. The protocol was immunoSEQ multiplex PCR, while the TCRdb copy is restricted to in-frame clones and leaves out a portion. The sample lists 150,000 to 200,000 clones; 68% were seen once. Sequenced: PBMCs. Receptor source: a woman in her 40s in good health and CMV-seropositive.

The rearrangement uses TRBV2 and TRBJ2-7, with 7 bases matching TRBD1. The CDR3 is made up of 12 amino acids. V was pared by 5 bases and J by 3 bases, with 1 base of the junction left unmatched. Germline CDR1 is SNHLY and CDR2 is FYNNEI. CDR3 bases: TGTGCCAGCAGTAGGGACAGCTACGAGCAGTACTTC. This encodes CASSRDSYEQYF.

The table lists this clone with a count of one. The rearrangement uses TRBV10-3 and TRBJ2-1; 8 bases fit TRBD2. Per germline, CDR1 ENHRY and CDR2 SYGVKD. The J segment lost 6 bases and the V segment lost 4 bases, leaving 11 bases of the junction unmatched. The CDR3 extends over 16 amino acids. The CDR3 reads CAISGPGGGRSNEQFF. The CDR3 DNA reads TGTGCCATCAGTGGTCCGGGCGGGGGGCGCAGCAATGAGCAGTTCTTC.

This rearrangement joins TRBV7-3 to TRBJ1-1; possibly TRBD1 for D (5 bases). The germline gives CDR1 SGHTA, CDR2 FQGTGA. This CDR3 comprises 15 residues. V was trimmed by 5 bases and J by 5 bases, leaving 18 bases between them. CDR3 coding DNA: TGTGCCAGCAGCCCTCAGGGTTACGGGTATACTGAAGCTTTCTTT. Encoded protein: CASSPQGYGYTEAFF.

The CDR3 spells CASSAGTSGFLSYEQYF. CDR3 nucleotides: TGTGCCAGCAGCGCCGGGACTAGCGGCTTTCTCTCCTACGAGCAGTACTTC. The chain couples TRBV9 to TRBJ2-7; 11 positions agree with TRBD2. CDR3 size: 17 residues. Trimming at V came to 3 bases and at J to 0 bases, leaving 8 bases not matched to a gene. In germline, CDR1 is SGDLS, CDR2 YYNGEE. The full variable domain, with the rest looked up from reference TRBV9 and TRBJ2-7, is DSGVTQTPKHLITATGQRVTLRCSPRSGDLSVYWYQQSLDQGLQFLIQYYNGEERAKGNILERFSAQQFPDLHSELNLSSLELGDSALYFCASSAGTSGFLSYEQYFGPGTRLTVT.

The chain joins TRBV2 to TRBJ1-5; D is undetermined. The V gene's germline CDR1 is SNHLY and CDR2 FYNNEI. CDR3 size: 15 residues. Between the trimmed V and J ends, which lost 7 bases and 1 base, there was a span of 14 bases. The CDR3 sequence is CASMAREGSNQPQHF. CDR3 nucleotides: TGTGCCAGCATGGCTCGGGAGGGAAGCAATCAGCCCCAGCATTTT.

This clone was seen just once. The chain combines TRBV19 with TRBJ2-3; 7 nucleotides match TRBD1. The CDR3 runs 14 residues. The ends lost 7 bases at V and 3 bases at J; junction bases unmatched: 7. Germline CDR1 is LNHDA and CDR2 is SQIVND (reference sequence). The CDR3 protein is CASIPDRTTDTQYF. The CDR3 nucleotides read TGTGCCAGTATACCGGACAGGACGACAGATACGCAGTATTTT. The variable domain in full, completed from reference TRBV19 and TRBJ2-3, reads DGGITQSPKYLFRKEGQNVTLSCEQNLNHDAMYWYRQDPGQGLRLIYYSQIVNDFQKGDIAEGYSVSREKKESFPLTVTSAQKNPTAFYLCASIPDRTTDTQYFGPGTRLTVL.

About this clone itself: One end of the junction does not line up with germline, which may come from a read error. The chain is built from TRBV4-3 and TRBJ1-5, with 9 bases aligning to TRBD1. Germline values: CDR1 LGHNA, CDR2 YSLEER. The CDR3 spans 15 residues. CDR3 residues: CASSIGTGTNQPQNF. Written as DNA, the CDR3 is TGCGCCAGCAGCATAGGGACAGGGACAAATCAGCCCCAGAATTTT.

This clone turned up a few times. In DNA form, the CDR3 reads TGTGCCAGTAGTATAACAGGGGGCGCTGGGGCCAACGTCCTGACTTTC. Encoded protein: CASSITGGAGANVLTF. V is TRBV19 and J is TRBJ2-6; TRBD1 aligns across 9 bases. This CDR3 contains 16 residues. Trimming cost V 2 bases and J 2 bases; bases outside gene matches: 1. The V gene's germline CDR1 is LNHDA and CDR2 SQIVND (reference sequence).

This clone appeared a few times. V and J are TRBV7-9 and TRBJ1-1; 7 positions agree with TRBD1. Germline CDR1 and CDR2: SEHNR and FQNEAQ (reference sequence). V lost 6 bases and J lost 6; bases outside the gene matches: 10. This CDR3 region has 14 residues. CDR3 amino acids: CASSLLQTGSEAFF. The CDR3 nucleotides read TGTGCCAGCAGTTTGTTGCAGACAGGGTCTGAAGCTTTCTTT.

The V call is TRBV13, the J call TRBJ1-2, with 7 bases identical to TRBD1. This CDR3 is built from 15 residues. Germline assignment: CDR1 PRHDT and CDR2 FYEKMQ (reference sequence). Unmatched junction bases numbered 5, after V lost 4 bases and J lost 0 bases. CDR3 amino acids: CASSSRGGTNYGYTF. DNA for the CDR3: TGTGCCAGCAGCTCAAGAGGGGGCACTAACTATGGCTACACCTTC.

The chain combines TRBV11-2 with TRBJ1-5; a possible D gene is TRBD1 (5 bases). The V end lost 3 bases, the J end lost 1 base, and 10 bases lay between the germline ends. The CDR3 is 15 amino acids. The germline CDR1 and CDR2 sequences are SGHAT and FQNNGV. As DNA, the CDR3 is TGTGCCAGCAGCTTGGACGGGGGGAGCAATCAGCCCCAGCATTTT. It codes for CASSLDGGSNQPQHF.

The V and J genes are TRBV5-4 and TRBJ2-7; TRBD2 agrees at 12 bases. V lost 2 bases and J lost 0; bases outside the gene matches: 3. The germline V gene encodes CDR1 SGHNT and CDR2 YYREEE (reference sequence). CDR3 length: 16 amino acids. The CDR3 sequence is CASSFLAGGFSYEQYF. The DNA for the CDR3 is TGTGCCAGCAGCTTCCTAGCGGGAGGGTTCTCCTACGAGCAGTACTTC.

This clone has just a few counts. This chain uses TRBV18 with TRBJ1-1; TRBD1 matches 11 bases. V lost 0 bases to trimming and J lost 10 bases; unmatched junction nucleotides: 7. This CDR3 has 15 amino acids. CDR1 is KGHSH, CDR2 LQKENI, per germline. CDR3: CASSPPSGQGARAFF. CDR3 in DNA: TGTGCCAGCTCACCACCGTCAGGACAGGGGGCCCGAGCTTTCTTT.